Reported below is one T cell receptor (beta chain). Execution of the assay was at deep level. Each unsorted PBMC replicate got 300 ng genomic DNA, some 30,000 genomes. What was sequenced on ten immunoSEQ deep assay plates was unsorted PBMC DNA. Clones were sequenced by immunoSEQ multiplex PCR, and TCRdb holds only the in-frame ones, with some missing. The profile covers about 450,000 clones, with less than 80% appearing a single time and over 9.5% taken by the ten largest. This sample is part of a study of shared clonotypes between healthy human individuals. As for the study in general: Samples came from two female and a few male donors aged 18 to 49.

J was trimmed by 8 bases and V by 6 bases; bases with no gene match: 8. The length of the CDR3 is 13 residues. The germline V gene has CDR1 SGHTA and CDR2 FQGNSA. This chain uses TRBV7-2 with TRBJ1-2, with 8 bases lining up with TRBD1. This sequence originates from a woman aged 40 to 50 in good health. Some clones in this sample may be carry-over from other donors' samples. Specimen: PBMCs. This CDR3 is CASSSQGARGYTF. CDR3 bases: TGTGCCAGCAGTTCTCAGGGGGCGCGGGGCTACACCTTC.